This T cell receptor (beta chain) stems from a study of a mutant IDH1 vaccine in newly diagnosed glioma (dated by TCRdb to about 2021). Looking at the study overall: Across visits V03 through V10, patients got a total of eight vaccinations, given in weeks 1, 3, 5, 7, 11, 15, 19 and 23. Vaccination started 4-6 weeks after radiotherapy alone, or was given together with temozolomide cycles in the groups whose treatment included chemotherapy. Of the roughly 34 treated patients, 62.5% were male and approximately 40% were female, and a mean age of 40.4 years was recorded. Before enrollment, most patients had been given radiochemotherapy with temozolomide as standard therapy, while the rest had received either radiotherapy alone or temozolomide alone. Peripheral blood was drawn at six visits: V03 (baseline), V05, V07, V10, V12 and V13. Longitudinal TCRB deep sequencing was done for 25 to 30 treated patients, wherever samples were available for exploratory analyses. On the study overall, not on this receptor specifically: Immune responses induced by the vaccine were seen in roughly 95% of patients across multiple MHC alleles. Availability determined which PBMC samples were chosen for TCRB deep sequencing. The authors noted that analyses of patient blood samples could not be reproduced because of sample limitations. No apparent relationship was observed between pseudoprogression and alterations in the top peripheral T cell clonotypes detected by TCRB sequencing.

V gives up 2 bases and J gives up 2 bases, and the segment between their germline ends measures 14 bases. For CDR1 and CDR2, the germline V gene (reference sequence) lists SGHNT and YYREEE. The CDR3 runs 15 amino acids, cysteine and phenylalanine included. Only the CDR3 portion is preserved as DNA: 45 bases, with reading frame beginning at the first base. Libraries came from the immunoSEQ multiplex PCR assay. The hsTCRB Kit was used according to the manufacturer's protocol to amplify rearranged TCR beta chain sequences. An Illumina MiSeq was used to sequence the TCRB libraries. The published analysis was carried out like this. Demultiplexing, trimming and gene mapping were performed with the kit vendor's proprietary platform. Drawn from immuneACCESS, this table holds only the in-frame rearrangements with V and J called that TCRdb kept. Clones are partly lost; checked studies trace under half to an unresolved V gene and leave the rest unexplained. For V, J and clone size, that table is used; D and trimming come from the DNA. The sample table contains around 52,000 clones; only one count was recorded for around 80% of them. The ten largest clones capture under 2% of the sample.

The time point label, read with the paper, signifies: week 5, during vaccination. Each vaccine dose, consisting of 300 ug of a 20-mer mutant IDH1 peptide in Montanide, was administered subcutaneously with topical imiquimod. The donors had newly diagnosed IDH1-mutant astrocytomas of WHO grade 3 or 4 that showed loss of nuclear ATRX. The samples were drawn from NOA16, a multicentre, single-arm, open-label phase I trial in Germany that tested a mutant IDH1 peptide vaccine in humans for the first time. Genomic DNA for TCRB sequencing was extracted from EDTA blood using the DNeasy Blood and Tissue Kit. About this clone itself: Its recognized antigen is unknown. Base qualities are not provided; no much larger clone lies one nucleotide away.

Here the sequenced sample was PBMCs, taken from a glioma patient whose treatment included an IDH1 peptide vaccine. The chain joins TRBV5-4 to TRBJ2-7; the D segment might be TRBD1 or TRBD2, since each matches 7 bases. This receptor was obtained from a woman between 35 and 50 years old with glioma. CDR3 sequence: CASSFRGGGPYEQYF. The bases read TGTGCCAGCAGCTTCAGGGGGGGCGGGCCCTACGAGCAGTACTTC.